Shown below are 21 T cell receptor beta chains from a single sample sequenced in a study of T cell responses to AZD1222 COVID-19 vaccine (dated by TCRdb to the early 2020s). The library was built by means of the immunoSEQ multiplex PCR assay. Drawn from immuneACCESS, this table holds only the in-frame rearrangements with V and J called that TCRdb kept. Clones are partly lost; checked studies trace under half to an unresolved V gene and leave the rest unexplained. The sample has 100,000 to 150,000 clones on record, 70% to 90% of them singletons. The ten largest make up roughly 12% of the sample. Taken with the paper, the label for time point translates to: baseline before first vaccination. The sequencing used peripheral blood, collected on day 0 of AZD1222 vaccination. These receptors originate from an adult in good health.

V gene TRBV4-1 combines with J gene TRBJ1-4; tentatively, D is TRBD1 (5 bases). V shed 4 bases and J shed 0 bases, with 9 bases lying between them. The CDR3 length is 15 residues. The V gene's germline CDR1 is MGHRA and CDR2 YSYEKL. CDR3 bases: TGCGCCAGCAGCCCAGGGATAACAACTAATGAAAAACTGTTTTTT. Encoded protein: CASSPGITTNEKLFF.

This rearrangement joins TRBV19 to TRBJ1-4; the D gene is possibly TRBD1 (5 bases). Germline V gives CDR1 LNHDA, CDR2 SQIVND (reference sequence). V was cut by 6 bases and J by 6 bases, with 8 bases left in between. The CDR3 runs to 12 residues. CDR3 DNA: TGTGCCAGTAGCGGGACGGATGAAAAACTGTTTTTT. Residues: CASSGTDEKLFF.

This rearrangement joins TRBV7-9 to TRBJ1-5, with no clear D. This CDR3 contains 15 residues. Germline values: CDR1 SEHNR, CDR2 FQNEAQ (reference sequence). V lost 4 bases and J lost 0, with 10 bases in between. As DNA, the CDR3 is TGTGCCAGCAGCTCGGGTCCTCCTAGCAATCAGCCCCAGCATTTT. This sequence encodes CASSSGPPSNQPQHF.

This chain uses TRBV5-1 with TRBJ1-1; TRBD1 is a possible D gene (5 bases). CDR3 length: 16 amino acids. Looked up from germline, CDR1 is SGHRS and CDR2 is YFSETQ. V gave up 5 bases and J gave up 4 bases, with 21 bases separating them. The CDR3 sequence is CASSLLEPQGGTEAFF. CDR3 coding DNA: TGCGCCAGCAGTCTTCTCGAACCCCAGGGTGGCACTGAAGCTTTCTTT.

V and J are TRBV5-5 and TRBJ2-2, with TRBD2 matching over 10 bases. The ends lost 4 bases at V and 1 base at J; junction bases unmatched: 4. This CDR3 region has 16 residues. In germline, CDR1 is SGHKS, CDR2 YYEKEE (reference sequence). DNA for the CDR3: TGTGCCAGCAGCGAAACTAGCGGGATGAACACCGGGGAGCTGTTTTTT. Translated, it gives CASSETSGMNTGELFF.

The V gene is TRBV2, the J gene TRBJ1-1, with TRBD1 matching over 7 bases. The ends lost 5 bases at V and 4 bases at J; junction bases unmatched: 13. The CDR3 runs to 16 residues. The germline CDR1 and CDR2 sequences are SNHLY and FYNNEI. The CDR3 region has the DNA TGTGCCAGCAGTAAAGGAGGGGGCAGGGATGTCACTGAAGCTTTCTTT. Translated, it gives CASSKGGGRDVTEAFF. Full variable domain (rest looked up from reference TRBV2 and TRBJ1-1): EPEVTQTPSHQVTQMGQEVILRCVPISNHLYFYWYRQILGQKVEFLVSFYNNEISEKSEIFDDQFSVERPDGSNFTLKIRSTKLEDSAMYFCASSKGGGRDVTEAFFGQGTRLTVV.

The CDR3: CASSQVETRLQYF. DNA for the CDR3: TGTGCCAGCAGCCAAGTAGAGACCCGACTTCAGTATTTT. J is TRBJ2-3 and V is TRBV3-1 (or the pseudogene TRBV3-2); no clear D. Trimming cost V 1 base and J 12 bases, with 14 bases left between them. Germline V gene data show CDR1 as LGHDT and CDR2 as YNNKEL (reference sequence). This CDR3 has 13 amino acids.

This chain joins TRBV5-1 and TRBJ2-1; 8 nucleotides align to TRBD2. Germline assignment: CDR1 SGHRS and CDR2 YFSETQ. The CDR3 contains 15 residues. V was pared by 4 bases and J by 2 bases, with 5 bases of the junction left unmatched. The CDR3 loop reads CASSTERGTYNEQFF. CDR3 sequence (DNA): TGCGCCAGCAGCACAGAGCGGGGGACCTACAATGAGCAGTTCTTC.

The chain combines TRBV27 with TRBJ2-7; D is unresolved. CDR1 is MNHEY and CDR2 is SMNVEV in the germline V gene (reference sequence). This CDR3 is built from 15 residues. V was trimmed by 2 bases and J by 1 base, leaving 12 bases between them. CDR3 amino acids: CASSLSRVGSYEQYF. The DNA of the CDR3 is TGTGCCAGCAGTTTAAGTAGAGTCGGATCCTACGAGCAGTACTTC.

V gene TRBV7-3 combines with J gene TRBJ2-7; tentatively, D is TRBD2 (6 bases). Trimming pared 5 bases from V and 3 bases from J, leaving 11 bases between. Germline-derived CDR1 and CDR2 are SGHTA and FQGTGA. The CDR3 has 13 residues. CDR3 residues: CASSPGGIYEQYF. CDR3 DNA sequence: TGTGCCAGCAGCCCCGGGGGAATCTACGAGCAGTACTTC.

This chain joins TRBV10-2 and TRBJ2-1; D uncertain. This CDR3 comprises 13 residues. CDR1 and CDR2 from the germline V gene are WSHSY and SAAADI. V was cut by 6 bases and J by 10 bases, with 16 bases left in between. CDR3 residues: CASSADWLIEQFF. CDR3 in DNA: TGCGCCAGCAGCGCCGACTGGCTTATCGAGCAGTTCTTC.

The J gene is TRBJ2-2, the V gene TRBV11-2, with D possibly matching TRBD1 (5 bases). The CDR3 runs 15 residues. The germline V gene has CDR1 SGHAT and CDR2 FQNNGV. V was clipped by 0 bases and J by 3 bases, with 8 bases between them. The CDR3 reads CASSLDRVDTGELFF. In DNA, the CDR3 is TGTGCCAGCAGCTTAGACAGGGTCGACACCGGGGAGCTGTTTTTT.

The chain uses TRBV4-3 and TRBJ2-5; weak D call: TRBD1 (5 bases). The CDR3 consists of 15 residues. Germline CDR1 is LGHNA and CDR2 is YSLEER. V was clipped by 1 base and J by 5 bases, with 14 bases between them. CDR3 bases: TGCGCCAGCAGCCAAGGGCCAGGGTTAATGGAGACCCAGTACTTC. This codes for CASSQGPGLMETQYF.

The genes are TRBV5-8 and TRBJ1-3; possible D gene TRBD1, 5 bases. V dropped 4 bases and J dropped 4 bases, with 18 bases sitting between them. There are 16 residues in the CDR3. Germline values: CDR1 SGHTS, CDR2 YDEGEE. The CDR3: CASSPISRGFGNTIYF. The CDR3, as DNA: TGTGCCAGCAGCCCTATTAGTCGGGGGTTCGGAAACACCATATATTTT.

Within the sample, this clone is medium-sized. The CDR3 DNA sequence: TGTGCCAGCAGCATAACAGGGAAAACTGAAGCTTTCTTT. This gives the protein CASSITGKTEAFF. The rearrangement uses TRBV5-4 and TRBJ1-1; D is perhaps TRBD1 (6 bases). From germline, CDR1 is SGHNT and CDR2 YYREEE (reference sequence). Trimming took 4 bases from V and 5 from J, leaving 12 bases between them. The CDR3 consists of 13 residues.

Of note for this clone: This sample also contains other DNA sequences that code for the same CDR3. The rearrangement links TRBV19 to TRBJ1-1; D is ambiguous. Germline V gene lookup returns CDR1 LNHDA and CDR2 SQIVND (reference sequence). Trimming stripped 3 bases from V and 1 base from J, with 12 bases between. The CDR3 has 15 residues. The chain's CDR3 is CASSIGLEGNTEAFF. The DNA of the CDR3 is TGTGCCAGTAGTATCGGATTGGAAGGGAACACTGAAGCTTTCTTT.

This clone occurred once. The chain has TRBV3-1 (or the pseudogene TRBV3-2) and TRBJ2-3; 7 bases match TRBD1. The germline CDR1 and CDR2 sequences are LGHDT and YNNKEL (reference sequence). Trimming cost V 3 bases and J 0 bases; bases outside gene matches: 3. The CDR3 loop spans 15 amino acids. For the CDR3, the DNA is TGTGCCAGCAGCCAGGAAGGGGGCAGCACAGATACGCAGTATTTT. Amino acids: CASSQEGGSTDTQYF.

This sequence joins TRBV2 and TRBJ2-5; TRBD2 is a possible D gene (5 bases). CDR1 is SNHLY, CDR2 FYNNEI, per germline. Trimming stripped 5 bases from V and 5 bases from J, with 18 bases between. This CDR3 spans 15 amino acids. The CDR3 nucleotides are TGTGCCAGCAGTACCCGCGAAGGGTGGGAGGAGACCCAGTACTTC. Its protein is CASSTREGWEETQYF.

This clone occurred once. The chain combines TRBV25-1 with TRBJ1-1, with TRBD1 as a possible D gene (5 bases). The germline gives CDR1 MGHDK, CDR2 SYGVNS. The CDR3 totals 14 residues. The ends were cut back, 3 bases at V and 5 bases at J, with 13 bases in the middle. The CDR3 here is CASSDGGVRTEAFF. CDR3 bases: TGTGCCAGCAGTGATGGGGGAGTTCGTACTGAAGCTTTCTTT.

The chain uses TRBV24-1 and TRBJ2-7, with D tentatively TRBD1 (6 bases). V dropped 3 bases and J dropped 5 bases, with 19 bases sitting between them. The CDR3 is made up of 16 amino acids. Germline CDR1 reads KGHDR; CDR2 reads SFDVKD. The CDR3 bases are TGTGCCACCAGTGATGCCTCACAGGGTCTTCAACACGAGCAGTACTTC. It specifies CATSDASQGLQHEQYF.

In nucleotides, the CDR3 is TGCGCCAGCAGCTTCCGAGCGGTGTCCGGGACAGGGAAACCCTACGAGCAGTACTTC. It yields the protein CASSFRAVSGTGKPYEQYF. The chain combines TRBV5-1 with TRBJ2-7; TRBD1 matches at 9 bases. V lost 2 bases, J lost 2 bases, and 17 bases stayed unmatched. The germline V gene has CDR1 SGHRS and CDR2 YFSETQ. There are 19 residues in the CDR3.